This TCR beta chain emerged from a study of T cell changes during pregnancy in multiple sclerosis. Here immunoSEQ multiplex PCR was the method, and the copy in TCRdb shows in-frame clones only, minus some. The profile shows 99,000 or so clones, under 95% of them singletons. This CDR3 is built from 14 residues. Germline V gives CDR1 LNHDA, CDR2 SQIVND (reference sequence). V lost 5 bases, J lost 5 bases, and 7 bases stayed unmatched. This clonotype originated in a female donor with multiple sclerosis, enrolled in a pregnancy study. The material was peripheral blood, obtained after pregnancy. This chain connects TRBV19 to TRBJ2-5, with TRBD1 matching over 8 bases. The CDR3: CASSVDRGGETQYF. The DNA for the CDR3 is TGTGCCAGTAGTGTCGACAGGGGCGGGGAGACCCAGTACTTC.